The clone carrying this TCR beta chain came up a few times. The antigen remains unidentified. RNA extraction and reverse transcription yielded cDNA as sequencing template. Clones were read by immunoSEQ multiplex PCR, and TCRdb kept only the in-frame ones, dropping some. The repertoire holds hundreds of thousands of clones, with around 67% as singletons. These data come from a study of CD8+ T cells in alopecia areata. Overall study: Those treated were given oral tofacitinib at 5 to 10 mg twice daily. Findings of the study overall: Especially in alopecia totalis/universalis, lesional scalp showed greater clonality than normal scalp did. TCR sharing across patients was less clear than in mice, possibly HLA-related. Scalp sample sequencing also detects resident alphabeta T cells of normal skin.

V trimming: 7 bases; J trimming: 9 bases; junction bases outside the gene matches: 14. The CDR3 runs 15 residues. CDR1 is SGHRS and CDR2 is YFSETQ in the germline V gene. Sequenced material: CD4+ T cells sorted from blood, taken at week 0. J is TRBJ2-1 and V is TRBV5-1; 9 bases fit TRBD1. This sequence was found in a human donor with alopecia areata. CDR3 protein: CASVQTGGYISEQFF. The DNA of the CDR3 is TGCGCCAGCGTCCAGACAGGGGGTTACATCAGTGAGCAGTTCTTC.